Following are 10 T cell receptor beta chains from one sample sequenced in a study of identical twins. Each CDR3 protein gets one entry after TCRdb re-called the 5' RACE reads with MiXCR. The data show a few hundred thousand distinct CDR3 sequences, with around 8.3% seen just once and approximately 3% held by the top ten. The sample also formed part of further work on yellow fever vaccine responses in identical twins.

What was sequenced was CD8+ T cells sorted from blood. These receptors all stem from a woman younger than 30 in good health.

This clonotype was counted between two and nine times. This chain links TRBV27 with TRBJ1-6, with a weak D call TRBD1 (5 bases). This CDR3 is built from 16 residues. V was clipped by 3 bases and J by 0 bases, with 9 bases between them. The germline CDR1 and CDR2 sequences are MNHEY and SMNVEV (reference sequence). CDR3 nucleotide sequence: TGTGCCAGCAGTTTCGGGACTAGCTCCTATAATTCACCCCTCCACTTT. Translated: CASSFGTSSYNSPLHF.

The J gene is TRBJ2-3, the V gene TRBV4-3; the D gene is possibly TRBD2 (6 bases). Germline CDR1 and CDR2: LGHNA and YSLEER. This CDR3 is built from 17 residues. Deletions cut 0 bases from V and 4 bases from J, with 17 bases between. The CDR3 protein is CASSQDFVRREPDTQYF. CDR3 coding DNA: TGCGCCAGCAGCCAAGACTTTGTGAGGAGGGAGCCAGATACGCAGTATTTT.

This clonotype has at least ten counts. The chain links TRBV20-1 to TRBJ2-3, with 10 bases aligning to TRBD2. The CDR3 length is 18 residues. In germline, CDR1 is DFQATT, CDR2 SNEGSKA (reference sequence). The V and J ends lost 6 bases and 2 bases, in that order; junction bases with no gene match: 17. In nucleotides, the CDR3 is TGCAGTGCGTCTTCCGGGACTAGCGTCTCTGGGTACACAGATACGCAGTATTTT. This sequence encodes CSASSGTSVSGYTDTQYF.

This clonotype was found a few times. J is TRBJ2-1 and V is TRBV7-9; no clear D gene. The CDR3 covers 12 residues. Germline V gives CDR1 SEHNR, CDR2 FQNEAQ (reference sequence). The germline V and J ends were trimmed by 5 bases and 8 bases, with 10 bases remaining between them. CDR3 loop: CASSISLDEQFF. DNA for the CDR3: TGTGCCAGCAGCATCTCACTGGATGAGCAGTTCTTC. Full variable domain (outside the CDR3, taken from reference TRBV7-9 and TRBJ2-1): DTGVSQNPRHKITKRGQNVTFRCDPISEHNRLYWYRQTLGQGPEFLTYFQNEAQLEKSRLLSDRFSAERPKGSFSTLEIQRTEQGDSAMYLCASSISLDEQFFGPGTRLTVL.

This clonotype was detected only a few times. This sequence joins TRBV7-2 and TRBJ2-5, with 12 nucleotides matching TRBD1. The CDR3 spans 15 residues. V was clipped by 7 bases and J by 5 bases; unmatched bases: 8. Germline loops: CDR1 SGHTA, CDR2 FQGNSA. This CDR3 reads CASTLRDRGRETQYF. The CDR3 DNA sequence: TGTGCCAGCACCCTCCGGGACAGGGGGCGGGAGACCCAGTACTTC.

This clonotype was seen ten or more times. The V call is TRBV4-1, the J call TRBJ1-2; D not resolved. The CDR3 is 15 residues long. Trimming took 1 base from V and 0 from J, leaving 9 bases between them. CDR1 and CDR2 (germline): MGHRA, YSYEKL. CDR3 loop: CASSQVGVANYGYTF. DNA of the CDR3: TGCGCCAGCAGCCAAGTCGGGGTAGCTAACTATGGCTACACCTTC.

The chain links TRBV30 to TRBJ2-1; 10 bases agree with TRBD2. Per germline, CDR1 GTSNPN and CDR2 SVGIG (reference sequence). V lost 7 bases, J lost 5 bases, and 8 bases stayed unmatched. The CDR3 extends over 14 amino acids. CDR3 region: CALGLAGDHNEQFF. The CDR3 DNA reads as TGTGCCTTAGGGCTAGCGGGGGACCACAATGAGCAGTTCTTC.

The chain carries TRBV20-1 and TRBJ2-1; TRBD1 is a possible D gene (5 bases). Germline CDR1 reads DFQATT; CDR2 reads SNEGSKA (reference sequence). This CDR3 comprises 13 residues. The V gene lost 1 base and the J gene lost 9 bases, with 13 bases spanning the gap. The DNA of the CDR3 is TGCAGTGCTAGAGGCGAAATGGGGCGTGAGCAGTTCTTC. Residues: CSARGEMGREQFF.

Many counts were recorded for this clonotype. J is TRBJ1-6 and V is TRBV3-1; no clear D. Germline V gene lookup returns CDR1 LGHDT and CDR2 YNNKEL (reference sequence). V was cut by 6 bases and J by 8 bases, with 14 bases left in between. CDR3 size: 14 residues. The CDR3 bases are TGTGCCAGCAGTCTTCAGGCCGAGGATTCACCCCTCCACTTT. It specifies CASSLQAEDSPLHF. The full variable domain, with the rest looked up from reference TRBV3-1 and TRBJ1-6, is DTAVSQTPKYLVTQMGNDKSIKCEQNLGHDTMYWYKQDSKKFLKIMFSYNNKELIINETVPNRFSPKSPDKAHLNLHINSLELGDSAVYFCASSLQAEDSPLHFGNGTRLTVT.

In its sample, this clonotype was seen a few times. The gene calls are TRBV28 and TRBJ1-1; 7 positions agree with TRBD1. V was clipped by 7 bases and J by 8 bases; unmatched bases: 13. Germline CDR1 is MDHEN and CDR2 is SYDVKM. This CDR3 is built from 14 residues. The chain's CDR3 is CASTFSDRAREAFF. CDR3 bases: TGTGCCAGCACCTTTTCTGACAGGGCCAGGGAAGCTTTCTTT.